The 31 T cell receptor beta chains reported below all come from one sample, sequenced in a study of blood T cell repertoires in COVID-19. TCRdb's table, derived via immunoSEQ multiplex PCR, lists solely in-frame clones and lacks some. The sample consists of 20,000 or so clones, 75% to 90% of them appearing once. The sequenced sample consisted of peripheral blood. Every receptor here comes from a woman aged 55-69 years with active COVID-19.

The V call is TRBV5-1, the J call TRBJ1-2, with 9 bases identical to TRBD1. V lost 4 bases to trimming and J lost 8 bases; unmatched junction nucleotides: 6. The CDR3 loop spans 13 amino acids. CDR1 is SGHRS and CDR2 is YFSETQ in the germline V gene. CDR3 region: CASSPRDRVGYTF. The CDR3, as DNA: TGCGCCAGCAGCCCCCGGGACAGGGTCGGCTACACCTTC.

This chain joins TRBV6-1 and TRBJ2-7, with a possible D match to TRBD1 (6 bases). Trimming took 1 base from V and 4 from J, leaving 11 bases between them. This CDR3 region has 14 residues. Germline-derived CDR1 and CDR2 are MNHNS and SASEGT. The DNA of the CDR3 is TGTGCCAGCAGTGAAGTAACAGGGTATTACGAGCAGTACTTC. It specifies CASSEVTGYYEQYF.

This clone was found a few times. The chain has TRBV14 and TRBJ1-2; weak D call: TRBD1 (5 bases). Germline CDR1 reads SGHDN; CDR2 reads FVKESK. The CDR3 is 15 amino acids. The ends were cut back, 0 bases at V and 8 bases at J, with 16 bases in the middle. CDR3 nucleotide sequence: TGTGCCAGCAGCCAAGAAGCGACAGAGGCCTCCGGCTACACCTTC. Residues: CASSQEATEASGYTF.

This chain joins TRBV9 and TRBJ2-5; D remains ambiguous. Germline CDR1 reads SGDLS; CDR2 reads YYNGEE. The CDR3 runs to 13 residues. Trimming took off 0 bases at V and 5 bases at J, with 8 bases between the two ends. CDR3 sequence reads: CASSVAVWETQYF. CDR3 DNA sequence: TGTGCCAGCAGCGTAGCAGTATGGGAGACCCAGTACTTC. The variable domain in full, with the rest retrieved from reference TRBV9 and TRBJ2-5, is DSGVTQTPKHLITATGQRVTLRCSPRSGDLSVYWYQQSLDQGLQFLIQYYNGEERAKGNILERFSAQQFPDLHSELNLSSLELGDSALYFCASSVAVWETQYFGPGTRLLVL.

This sequence joins TRBV6-1 and TRBJ1-2; possible D gene TRBD1, 6 bases. CDR3 length: 14 amino acids. Trimming removed 3 bases at V and 8 bases at J, with 16 bases between. Germline CDR1 is MNHNS and CDR2 is SASEGT. The chain's CDR3 is CASSEKGGVGGYTF. The DNA for the CDR3 is TGTGCCAGCAGTGAGAAAGGGGGAGTAGGCGGCTACACCTTC.

V gene TRBV7-8 combines with J gene TRBJ1-1, with D tentatively TRBD1 (6 bases). V was cut by 1 base and J by 6 bases, with 6 bases left in between. The CDR3 extends over 12 amino acids. CDR1 and CDR2 from the germline V gene are SGHVS and FQNEAQ. The CDR3: CASSLDRAEAFF. The CDR3 DNA reads TGTGCCAGCAGCTTAGACAGGGCTGAAGCTTTCTTT.

The chain employs TRBV10-3 and TRBJ2-5; D is unresolved. Germline V gene lookup returns CDR1 ENHRY and CDR2 SYGVKD. Deletions cut 6 bases from V and 5 bases from J, with 13 bases between. The CDR3 extends over 13 amino acids. Written as DNA, the CDR3 is TGTGCCATCAGCGAAGAGCCGCATGAGACCCAGTACTTC. The encoded protein is CAISEEPHETQYF.

The rearrangement joins TRBV9 to TRBJ2-1; no firm D call. The V gene lost 0 bases and the J gene lost 2 bases, with 12 bases spanning the gap. This CDR3 comprises 16 residues. Germline assignment: CDR1 SGDLS and CDR2 YYNGEE. The CDR3 region has the DNA TGTGCCAGCAGCGTAGAGGCTAGTGAACCCTACAATGAGCAGTTCTTC. Its protein is CASSVEASEPYNEQFF.

V is TRBV18 and J is TRBJ1-4; 9 bases are a match to TRBD1. The CDR3 has 16 amino acids. In germline, CDR1 is KGHSH, CDR2 LQKENI. The V and J ends lost 6 bases and 6 bases, in that order; junction bases with no gene match: 11. The DNA of the CDR3 is TGTGCCAGCTCGTCCGGGACAGGGCCAGGGGATGAAAAACTGTTTTTT. This sequence encodes CASSSGTGPGDEKLFF.

The CDR3 nucleotides are TGTGCCAGCAGCTTAAGTTCTGGGCAGGCAAGGTCTCCTGGAAACACCATATATTTT. As protein: CASSLSSGQARSPGNTIYF. The chain uses TRBV7-6 and TRBJ1-3; D is undetermined. Germline-derived CDR1 and CDR2 are SGHVS and FNYEAQ. The CDR3 contains 19 residues. The germline V and J ends were trimmed by 2 bases and 2 bases, with 22 bases remaining between them.

The chain couples TRBV2 to TRBJ1-3, with 11 bases that match TRBD1. This CDR3 is 18 amino acids long. CDR1 and CDR2 (germline): SNHLY, FYNNEI. The V gene end was trimmed by 7 bases and the J gene end by 4 bases; junction bases not matched to a gene: 15. The CDR3 region has the DNA TGTGCCAGCACTAGAAATCAAGGGACAGGGGGGCGCGGAAACACCATATATTTT. This encodes CASTRNQGTGGRGNTIYF.

This chain connects TRBV10-1 to TRBJ2-7; D remains unclear. The CDR3 has 12 residues. In germline, CDR1 is WNHNN, CDR2 SYGVQD (reference sequence). Trimming shortened V by 0 bases and J by 7 bases, and 7 bases separated the two germline ends. The CDR3 nucleotides are TGCGCCAGCAGTGAGTCGGCCGCTGAGCAGTACTTC. Protein: CASSESAAEQYF.

The chain is built from TRBV9 and TRBJ2-3, with a weak D call TRBD2 (5 bases). The V gene's germline CDR1 is SGDLS and CDR2 YYNGEE. The V and J ends lost 0 bases and 2 bases respectively, with 13 bases between them. The CDR3 consists of 16 residues. In nucleotides, the CDR3 is TGTGCCAGCAGCGTAGATCGGTGGAGGTACACAGATACGCAGTATTTT. It codes for CASSVDRWRYTDTQYF. The full variable domain, completed using reference TRBV9 and TRBJ2-3, is DSGVTQTPKHLITATGQRVTLRCSPRSGDLSVYWYQQSLDQGLQFLIQYYNGEERAKGNILERFSAQQFPDLHSELNLSSLELGDSALYFCASSVDRWRYTDTQYFGPGTRLTVL.

This chain joins TRBV6-6 and TRBJ2-1; 7 bases fit TRBD2. This CDR3 is built from 15 residues. Unmatched junction bases numbered 4, after V lost 5 bases and J lost 0 bases. Germline CDR1 MNHNY, CDR2 SVGAGI (reference sequence). The CDR3 here is CASSLAEISYNEQFF. The CDR3, as DNA: TGTGCCAGCAGTCTAGCGGAAATCTCCTACAATGAGCAGTTCTTC.

The chain recombines TRBV9 with TRBJ2-7; TRBD2 matches 11 bases. In germline, CDR1 is SGDLS, CDR2 YYNGEE. This CDR3 is built from 15 residues. V was pared by 4 bases and J by 10 bases, with 13 bases of the junction left unmatched. The CDR3 reads CASSREEGLAAIQYF. The CDR3, as DNA: TGTGCCAGCAGCCGGGAAGAGGGACTAGCGGCGATTCAGTACTTC.

The genes are TRBV7-9 and TRBJ2-3; D might be TRBD2 (6 bases). The germline V gene encodes CDR1 SEHNR and CDR2 FQNEAQ (reference sequence). V was trimmed by 7 bases and J by 1 base, leaving 15 bases between them. The CDR3 contains 15 residues. The CDR3 protein is CASTLLARRTDTQYF. CDR3 in DNA: TGTGCCAGCACCCTGCTAGCGAGACGCACAGATACGCAGTATTTT.

The chain recombines TRBV18 with TRBJ2-3; the D gene is possibly TRBD1 (5 bases). The CDR3 consists of 14 residues. V was trimmed by 3 bases and J by 0 bases, leaving 7 bases between them. Germline V gene data show CDR1 as KGHSH and CDR2 as LQKENI. The CDR3 DNA follows: TGTGCCAGCTCACCCCGACAGAGCACAGATACGCAGTATTTT. This gives the protein CASSPRQSTDTQYF.

DNA for the CDR3: TGTGCCAGCAGCCCGCAGGGCGCCGAGCAGTACTTC. Protein sequence: CASSPQGAEQYF. The chain has TRBV4-2 and TRBJ2-7; weak D call: TRBD1 (5 bases). This CDR3 region has 12 residues. CDR1 LGHNA and CDR2 YNFKEQ come from the germline V gene. V was trimmed by 4 bases and J by 6 bases, leaving 10 bases between them.

The chain employs TRBV5-5 and TRBJ1-1; TRBD1 matches at 7 bases. The V and J ends lost 2 bases and 0 bases, in that order; junction bases with no gene match: 7. The CDR3 covers 16 residues. The V gene's germline CDR1 is SGHKS and CDR2 YYEKEE (reference sequence). The CDR3 loop is CASSFRWDRMNTEAFF. CDR3 nucleotides: TGTGCCAGCAGCTTTAGGTGGGACAGAATGAACACTGAAGCTTTCTTT.

V and J are TRBV28 and TRBJ1-5; 7 nucleotides match TRBD1. This CDR3 spans 15 amino acids. J was trimmed by 5 bases and V by 5 bases; bases with no gene match: 9. Germline CDR1 is MDHEN and CDR2 is SYDVKM. CDR3 protein: CASSPRDRRHQPQHF. For the CDR3, the DNA is TGTGCCAGCAGTCCCCGGGACAGACGACATCAGCCCCAGCATTTT.

This clone showed up just once. The chain carries TRBV19 and TRBJ1-2, with 8 bases that match TRBD1. Germline CDR1 reads LNHDA; CDR2 reads SQIVND (reference sequence). This CDR3 spans 15 amino acids. Trimming at V came to 5 bases and at J to 7 bases, leaving 12 bases not matched to a gene. CDR3 in DNA: TGTGCCAGTAGTGGGGGGACAGGTGGACCCCCTGGCTACACCTTC. Translation gives CASSGGTGGPPGYTF.

The CDR3 DNA is TGCGCCAGCAGCATCGGGAGCGGAGGGGAGCTGTTTTTT. This encodes CASSIGSGGELFF. This sequence joins TRBV5-1 and TRBJ2-2; the D gene is possibly TRBD2 (6 bases). This CDR3 region has 13 residues. Germline CDR1 and CDR2: SGHRS and YFSETQ. V lost 4 bases and J lost 8, with 12 bases in between.

V is TRBV3-1 (or the pseudogene TRBV3-2) and J is TRBJ2-7; no clear D. CDR3 length equals 14 residues. From germline, CDR1 is LGHDT and CDR2 YNNKEL (reference sequence). V was shortened by 6 bases and J by 0 bases, with 12 bases between the two germline ends. CDR3 DNA sequence: TGTGCCAGCAGACATAGCTCCAGCTCCTACGAGCAGTACTTC. Amino acids: CASRHSSSSYEQYF.

The chain has TRBV6-2 or TRBV6-3 and TRBJ2-5; D is uncertain. Trimming pared 4 bases from V and 0 bases from J, leaving 6 bases between. The length of the CDR3 is 13 residues. CDR1 is MNHEY, CDR2 SVGEGT, per germline. The CDR3: CASSSMYQETQYF. CDR3 bases: TGTGCCAGCAGTTCCATGTACCAAGAGACCCAGTACTTC.

CDR3 bases: TGTGCCAGTAGTCCCGGAGGCCTACAGGGGGCAAACACCATATATTTT. It translates to CASSPGGLQGANTIYF. This chain uses TRBV19 with TRBJ1-3; TRBD1 matches at 9 bases. V was clipped by 5 bases and J by 6 bases; unmatched bases: 11. This CDR3 has 16 residues. CDR1 is LNHDA, CDR2 SQIVND, per germline (reference sequence).

This clone was counted once. The gene calls are TRBV5-8 and TRBJ1-5, with D possibly being TRBD1 (5 bases). The CDR3 consists of 15 residues. Germline CDR1 is SGHTS and CDR2 is YDEGEE. V lost 0 bases to trimming and J lost 7 bases, with 14 bases between them. CDR3 amino acids: CASSLAEAGKQPQHF. The CDR3 nucleotides read TGTGCCAGCAGCTTGGCCGAGGCAGGGAAGCAGCCCCAGCATTTT.

The rearrangement uses TRBV5-1 and TRBJ1-2; D gene uncertain. Trimming took off 0 bases at V and 1 base at J, with 4 bases between the two ends. The CDR3 runs 13 residues. CDR1 and CDR2 from the germline V gene are SGHRS and YFSETQ. The CDR3 DNA is TGCGCCAGCAGCTTGGACGGTAACTATGGCTACACCTTC. Amino acids: CASSLDGNYGYTF. The whole variable domain, filled in from reference TRBV5-1 and TRBJ1-2, reads KAGVTQTPRYLIKTRGQQVTLSCSPISGHRSVSWYQQTPGQGLQFLFEYFSETQRNKGNFPGRFSGRQFSNSRSEMNVSTLELGDSALYLCASSLDGNYGYTFGSGTRLTVV.

This chain connects TRBV6-5 to TRBJ1-2; a possible D gene is TRBD1 (5 bases). V was clipped by 2 bases and J by 6 bases, with 13 bases between them. This CDR3 is built from 14 residues. Germline loops: CDR1 MNHEY, CDR2 SVGAGI. The DNA of the CDR3 is TGTGCCAGCAGTTACGGGCAGGGCAAGAATGGCTACACCTTC. It encodes CASSYGQGKNGYTF.

The chain carries TRBV7-9 and TRBJ2-5; the D gene is possibly TRBD1 (6 bases). The CDR3 has 14 amino acids. V shed 7 bases and J shed 2 bases, with 14 bases lying between them. Germline CDR1 is SEHNR and CDR2 is FQNEAQ (reference sequence). The CDR3 loop is CASTSLQGQETQYF. The DNA for the CDR3 is TGTGCCAGCACCTCTTTACAGGGACAAGAGACCCAGTACTTC. The entire variable domain, with the rest obtained from reference TRBV7-9 and TRBJ2-5, is as follows: DTGVSQNPRHKITKRGQNVTFRCDPISEHNRLYWYRQTLGQGPEFLTYFQNEAQLEKSRLLSDRFSAERPKGSFSTLEIQRTEQGDSAMYLCASTSLQGQETQYFGPGTRLLVL.

The V call is TRBV7-9, the J call TRBJ1-1; no clear D gene. With 1 base removed from V and 1 base from J, the gap between germline ends came to 10 bases. The CDR3 runs to 15 residues. The germline V gene encodes CDR1 SEHNR and CDR2 FQNEAQ (reference sequence). CDR3 nucleotide sequence: TGTGCCAGCAGCTTAGACCCGGGAAGGAACACTGAAGCTTTCTTT. It yields the protein CASSLDPGRNTEAFF.

The chain combines TRBV11-2 with TRBJ2-2; 8 bases fit TRBD1. There are 15 residues in the CDR3. Looked up from germline, CDR1 is SGHAT and CDR2 is FQNNGV. V shed 4 bases, J shed 6 bases, and the junction held 7 bases outside the gene matches. CDR3 sequence (DNA): TGTGCCAGCAGCTCTGTGCAGGGGGCCTCCGGGGAGCTGTTTTTT. It codes for CASSSVQGASGELFF.